This T cell receptor beta chain was found in a study of cytomegalovirus exposure and HLA in healthy donors. The study's findings and limits: Reports indicated that the classifier achieved high specificity and sensitivity in diagnosing cytomegalovirus status. Later analysis demonstrated an association between a missense DCLRE1C variant and TCR beta V- and J-gene trimming. Most TCR sequences showed up rarely, but some public TCRs showed up in many donors.

To note about this clone: Antigen: not known.

Each of the donors was a healthy bone marrow donor. Trimming cost V 3 bases and J 3 bases, with 8 bases left between them. Germline-derived CDR1 and CDR2 are LGHNA and YNFKEQ. The length of the CDR3 is 13 residues. Amplification used 60 Vbeta primers and 13 Jbeta primers. The repertoire was sequenced with immunoSEQ multiplex PCR; TCRdb's copy has only in-frame clones and lacks some. This table holds around 160,000 clones, roughly 80% found once. This clonotype was obtained from a man aged 50-60 years in good health and CMV-seropositive. The chain uses TRBV4-2 and TRBJ2-5; a possible D gene is TRBD2 (6 bases). The sequencing input was PBMCs. CDR3: CASSQKREETQYF. DNA for the CDR3: TGTGCCAGCAGCCAGAAGCGGGAAGAGACCCAGTACTTC.